This TCR beta chain is drawn from a study of CD8 T cells in Susac syndrome (dated by TCRdb to 2018 to 2020). Looking at the study overall: Whether CD8+ T cell activation and differentiation in Susac syndrome was antigen driven was tested using repertoire sequencing. The clonality of the CD8+ T cell repertoire was compared across some eleven healthy donors, about 14 Susac syndrome patients and about 15 multiple sclerosis patients. Study-level results and caveats: The TCR sequencing and HLA analysis was acknowledged to have included a relatively small number of individuals.

About this clonotype itself: Its antigen is not yet known. The sample holds no much larger clone one base away, and base qualities are not on file.

Peripheral blood CD8+ and CD4+ T cells from healthy donors, Susac syndrome patients and multiple sclerosis patients were profiled using high-throughput TCR beta sequencing. The multiple sclerosis controls were treatment-naive patients who had stable or active relapsing-remitting disease and met the revised McDonald criteria. Bulk CD8+ and CD4+ T cells were purified by magnetic negative isolation, while CD8+ TEMRA cells were enriched using FACS. Blood was drawn into EDTA tubes, processed within 24 hours, and PBMCs were isolated by density gradient centrifugation. PBMCs intended for TCR sequencing were frozen in liquid nitrogen and were later thawed in a 37 degrees C water bath. The sorted or isolated CD4+, CD8+ and CD8+ TEMRA cells had a purity of 90% or higher. The germline V gene sets CDR1 to LGHNA and CDR2 to YNFKEQ. The germline ends are 13 bases apart after V is trimmed by 1 base and J by 3 bases. Including cysteine and phenylalanine, the CDR3 has 16 amino acids. CDR3 DNA only is kept here, 48 bases in frame from base 1.

RNA was extracted using the RNeasy kit, and roughly 0.5 to 1 ug of the RNA was reverse transcribed with random hexamers. TCR beta CDR3 regions were amplified with the immunoSEQ multiplex PCR assay covering 54 Vbeta and 13 Jbeta segments. PCR amplification bias was corrected using a synthetic template baseline for primer optimization and computational correction. The authors processed their data as follows. Reads were assigned to V, D and J genes according to IMGT and analyzed in immunoSEQ Analyzer, with only productive sequences retained. Clonality was calculated as one minus the Shannon entropy normalized by log2 of the number of productive unique sequences. Public and private clones were assessed among the 100 most prevalent clones of each patient and control. Clones were defined as Susac-specific if absent from the healthy and MS cohorts, from 1052 published viral clones and from other ImmuneACCESS disease sequences. TCRdb's own reprocessing of the public reads used fastp at Q25 and MiXCR and kept productive beta chains. All rows with the same CDR3 protein become a single entry with the most common DNA and genes. Here the V and J calls rest on TCRdb's processing, not on the authors' analysis. For this sample there are some 300,000 distinct CDR3 sequences; approximately 85% appear just once. Of the sample, approximately 0.2% falls within the top ten clones.

The chain couples TRBV4-2 to TRBJ2-1; the D call is possibly TRBD1 or TRBD2, each sharing 5 bases. The specimen was CD8+ T cells from PBMCs. The clonotype originates from a human donor with multiple sclerosis. The CDR3 amino acid sequence is: CASSQARDPLYNEQFF. The DNA is TGTGCCAGCAGCCAAGCCCGGGACCCACTCTACAATGAGCAGTTCTTC.